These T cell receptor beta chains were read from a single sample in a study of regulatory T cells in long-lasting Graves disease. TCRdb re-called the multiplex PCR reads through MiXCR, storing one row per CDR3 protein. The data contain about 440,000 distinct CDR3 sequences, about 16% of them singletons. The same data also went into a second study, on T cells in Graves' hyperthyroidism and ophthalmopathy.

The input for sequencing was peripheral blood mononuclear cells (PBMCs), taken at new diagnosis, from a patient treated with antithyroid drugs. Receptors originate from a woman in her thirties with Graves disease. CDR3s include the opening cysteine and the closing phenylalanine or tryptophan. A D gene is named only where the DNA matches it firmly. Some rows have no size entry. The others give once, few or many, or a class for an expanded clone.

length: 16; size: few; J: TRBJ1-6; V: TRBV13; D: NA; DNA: TGTGCCAGCAGCTTAGATGCCAGCAGTCATAATTCACCCCTCCACTTT; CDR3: CASSLDASSHNSPLHF
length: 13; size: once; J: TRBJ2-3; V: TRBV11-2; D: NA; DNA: TGTGCCAGCAGCCTTGACCAGGGTAGAACGCAGTATTTT; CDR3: CASSLDQGRTQYF
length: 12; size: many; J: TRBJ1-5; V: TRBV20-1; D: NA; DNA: TGCAGTGCTAGCGGAGGGAGTCAGCCCCAGCATTTT; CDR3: CSASGGSQPQHF
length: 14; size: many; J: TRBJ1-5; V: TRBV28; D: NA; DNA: TGTGCCAGCAGTTCCCCCAGTCAGGGTCAGCCCCAGCATTTT; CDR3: CASSSPSQGQPQHF
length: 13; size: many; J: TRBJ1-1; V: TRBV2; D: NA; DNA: TGTGCCACCCGACAGGCCCCGAACACTGAAGCTTTCTTT; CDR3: CATRQAPNTEAFF
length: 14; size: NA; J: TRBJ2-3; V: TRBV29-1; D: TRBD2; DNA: TGCAGCGTTGATCCCGGACTAGCAACAGATACGCAGTATTTT; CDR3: CSVDPGLATDTQYF
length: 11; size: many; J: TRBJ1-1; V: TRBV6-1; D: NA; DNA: TGTGCCAGCGGAGGACAGTCGGGGGCTTTCTTT; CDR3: CASGGQSGAFF
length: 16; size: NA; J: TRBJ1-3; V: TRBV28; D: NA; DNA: TGTGCCAGCAGTTTATCCGGGCGGTTCTCTGGAAACACCATATATTTT; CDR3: CASSLSGRFSGNTIYF
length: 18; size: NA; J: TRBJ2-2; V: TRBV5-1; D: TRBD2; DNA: TGCGCCAGCAGCCCAAGGCCAGCGGGAGGCGCGAACACCGGGGAGCTGTTTTTT; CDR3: CASSPRPAGGANTGELFF
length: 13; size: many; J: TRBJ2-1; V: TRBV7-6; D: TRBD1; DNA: TGTGCCAGCAGTACCACAGGGGGAGGTGAGCAGTTCTTC; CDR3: CASSTTGGGEQFF
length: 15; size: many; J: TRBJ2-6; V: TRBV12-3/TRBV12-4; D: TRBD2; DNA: TGTGCCAGCAGTGTACGGGGAGGGGGGGCCAACGTCCTGACTTTC; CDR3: CASSVRGGGANVLTF
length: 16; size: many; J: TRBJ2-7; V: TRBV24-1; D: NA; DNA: TGTGCCACCGCCCCCCGAGCGGCAGCCCCCTCCGACGAGCAGTACTTC; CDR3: CATAPRAAAPSDEQYF
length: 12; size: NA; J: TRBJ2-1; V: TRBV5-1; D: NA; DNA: TGCGCCAGCAGCTGGGGACGGGGACCGTGGTTCTTC; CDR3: CASSWGRGPWFF
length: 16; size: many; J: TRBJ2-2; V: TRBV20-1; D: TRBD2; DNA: TGCAGTGCTAGAGATCTCTCTAGCGGACACACCGGGGAGCTGTTTTTT; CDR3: CSARDLSSGHTGELFF
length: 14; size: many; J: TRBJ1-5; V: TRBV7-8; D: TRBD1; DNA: TGTGCCAGCACCCTCAGGGGGCGGAATCAGCCCCAGCATTTT; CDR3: CASTLRGRNQPQHF